A selection of T cell receptor beta chains follows, all from one sample in a study of blood T cell repertoires in COVID-19. Clones were read by immunoSEQ multiplex PCR, and TCRdb kept only the in-frame ones, dropping some. The table lists about 150,000 clones, roughly 80% of them singletons. The sample comprised peripheral blood. The receptors shown here come from a human donor in a cohort sampled during active COVID-19. Each CDR3 is given with its conserved first and last residue. The order of the fields is clone size, J gene, D gene, V gene, CDR3 DNA, CDR3 protein. D genes are given only for firm matches. The size entry is marked missing in some rows and otherwise reads once, few, many or a size class.

- | TRBJ1-1 | - | TRBV18 | TGTGCCAGCTCACCGACGGGGTCTGAAGCTTTCTTT | CASSPTGSEAFF
- | TRBJ1-4 | - | TRBV6-5 | TGTGCCAGCAGTCGGTATGAAAAACTGTTTTTT | CASSRYEKLFF
few | TRBJ2-5 | TRBD2 | TRBV11-3 | TGTGCCAGCAGCCCCACCATCCCTAGCGGGGATGAGACCCAGTACTTC | CASSPTIPSGDETQYF
- | TRBJ1-2 | TRBD1 | TRBV6-6 | TGTGCCAGCAGTTCCCGGGACAGGGGCTACACCTTC | CASSSRDRGYTF
- | TRBJ1-1 | TRBD1 | TRBV6-2/TRBV6-3 | TGTGCCAGCAGTTACTCGACGACAGGGGTGAACACTGAAGCTTTCTTT | CASSYSTTGVNTEAFF
- | TRBJ1-1 | - | TRBV2 | TGTGCCAGCACCCCCGAGGGAGTGAACACTGAAGCTTTCTTT | CASTPEGVNTEAFF
- | TRBJ2-5 | - | TRBV21-1 | TGTGCCAGCAGCAAAGTCGGCGAAGGGGGAGAGACCCAGTACTTC | CASSKVGEGGETQYF
- | TRBJ2-5 | TRBD2 | TRBV2 | TGTGCCAGCAGTGAACTCCCGGGGGGGGAGACCCAGTACTTC | CASSELPGGETQYF
- | TRBJ2-7 | TRBD1 | TRBV14 | TGTGCCAGCAGCCAAACCGGGACAGGGGTGTTCGAGCAGTACTTC | CASSQTGTGVFEQYF
few | TRBJ1-6 | TRBD1 | TRBV6-5 | TGTGCCAGCAGCCGGGACAGGAATTCACCCCTCCACTTT | CASSRDRNSPLHF
- | TRBJ1-2 | TRBD1 | TRBV7-8 | TGTGCCAGCAGCTTAGGCGACAGGGCCTATGGCTACACCTTC | CASSLGDRAYGYTF
few | TRBJ1-5 | - | TRBV28 | TGTGCCAGCAGAACAAATAGCAATCAGCCCCAGCATTTT | CASRTNSNQPQHF
once | TRBJ1-5 | TRBD1 | TRBV30 | TGTGCCTGGACCGGACAGGAAGGCCAGCCCCAGCATTTT | CAWTGQEGQPQHF
- | TRBJ1-4 | - | TRBV4-2 | TGTGCCAGCAGCCAAGAGCGACCGGGACAAACTAATGAAAAACTGTTTTTT | CASSQERPGQTNEKLFF
- | TRBJ2-1 | TRBD2 | TRBV20-1 | TGCAGTGCTAGTTTGGCGGGGGTCTACAATGAGCAGTTCTTC | CSASLAGVYNEQFF
- | TRBJ1-2 | TRBD1 | TRBV6-2/TRBV6-3 | TGTGCCAGCAGTTACTCCGTCGGGACAGCTCGGGATGGCTACACCTTC | CASSYSVGTARDGYTF
- | TRBJ2-7 | TRBD2 | TRBV11-2 | TGTGCCAGCAGCTTAGGCCGCGGGGGGTACGAGCAGTACTTC | CASSLGRGGYEQYF
- | TRBJ1-3 | TRBD1 | TRBV7-2 | TGTGCCAGCAGCTTAGGGTTCAGGGGGCTTACCTCTGGAAACACCATATATTTT | CASSLGFRGLTSGNTIYF
- | TRBJ2-1 | TRBD2 | TRBV4-1 | TGCGCCAGCAGCCAGAGGACTAGCGGGGGGGCCCTAAATGAGCAGTTCTTC | CASSQRTSGGALNEQFF
- | TRBJ2-2 | TRBD2 | TRBV4-2 | TGTGCCAGCAGCCAAGAACTAGCGGGGGGGCGAAGGGCCGGGGAGCTGTTTTTT | CASSQELAGGRRAGELFF
- | TRBJ2-2 | TRBD1 | TRBV11-2 | TGTGCCAGCAGCCCCGGACAGGGGTTGGCCACCGGGGAGCTGTTTTTT | CASSPGQGLATGELFF
- | TRBJ1-5 | - | TRBV15 | TGTGCCACCAGCAGTGAGGTAGAGCCCCAGCATTTT | CATSSEVEPQHF
few | TRBJ2-7 | TRBD1 | TRBV7-8 | TGTGCCAGCAGCCTTATGGGACAGGGCAAGTACTTC | CASSLMGQGKYF
- | TRBJ1-2 | TRBD1 | TRBV15 | TGTGCCACCAGCACTGGGACAGGGGGCTATGGCTACACCTTC | CATSTGTGGYGYTF
- | TRBJ2-1 | - | TRBV28 | TGTGCCAGCAGTTTTCTAGGCTCGCGCAATGAGCAGTTCTTC | CASSFLGSRNEQFF
- | TRBJ1-1 | - | TRBV2 | TGTGCCAGCGGGCTGGAGGGGAGGAACACTGAAGCTTTCTTT | CASGLEGRNTEAFF
- | TRBJ2-3 | TRBD1 | TRBV29-1 | TGCAGCGTCGCTCTGGGACAGCGCACAGATACGCAGTATTTT | CSVALGQRTDTQYF
- | TRBJ1-2 | TRBD1 | TRBV24-1 | TGTGCCACCAGGGGGACAGGGTCTGGCTACACCTTC | CATRGTGSGYTF
- | TRBJ1-2 | - | TRBV5-1 | TGCGCCAGCAGCCCGGAGAGCTACTATGGCTACACCTTC | CASSPESYYGYTF
- | TRBJ2-5 | TRBD1 | TRBV11-3 | TGTGCCAGCAGCTATACAGGGGGCTGGGAGACCCAGTACTTC | CASSYTGGWETQYF
- | TRBJ2-7 | - | TRBV5-5 | TGTGCCAGCAGCTTATACAGAACCTACGAGCAGTACTTC | CASSLYRTYEQYF
- | TRBJ2-5 | TRBD1 | TRBV4-3 | TGCGCCAGCAGCCAAGATTGGGACAGGGGGCGGGAGACCCAGTACTTC | CASSQDWDRGRETQYF
- | TRBJ2-7 | - | TRBV28 | TGTGCCAGCAGTTTTTACAGGGACTACGAGCAGTACTTC | CASSFYRDYEQYF
- | TRBJ2-2 | - | TRBV7-2 | TGTGCCAGCAGCTTAGCCGGGGCCGGGGAGCTGTTTTTT | CASSLAGAGELFF
- | TRBJ1-2 | TRBD1 | TRBV3-1/TRBV3-2 | TGTGCCAGCACCCTGACAGGGAGTATCTATGGCTACACCTTC | CASTLTGSIYGYTF
- | TRBJ1-1 | TRBD1 | TRBV5-5 | TGTGCCAGCAGCTTCTCAGGGGGCGGGGGCACTGAAGCTTTCTTT | CASSFSGGGGTEAFF
- | TRBJ2-2 | TRBD2 | TRBV30 | TGTGCCTGGATGCTGCGGGGGGGCACCGGGGAGCTGTTTTTT | CAWMLRGGTGELFF
- | TRBJ2-1 | TRBD2 | TRBV4-3 | TGCGCCAGCAGCCCCCGGACTAGCGGGGGCCACCCGTGGAATGAGCAGTTCTTC | CASSPRTSGGHPWNEQFF
- | TRBJ1-5 | - | TRBV15 | TGTGCCACCAGCACAATAACCGGGCCCCAGCATTTT | CATSTITGPQHF
- | TRBJ1-2 | - | TRBV11-3 | TGTGCCAGCAGCTTAGGGCAGGGAAGTGGCTACACCTTC | CASSLGQGSGYTF
- | TRBJ2-5 | - | TRBV11-2 | TGTGCCAGCAGCCGACAGAATTTTCCCCCCCCGTACTTC | CASSRQNFPPPYF
- | TRBJ1-2 | TRBD1 | TRBV14 | TGTGCCAGCAGCCAGACTACAGGGGGCTATGGCTACACCTTC | CASSQTTGGYGYTF
few | TRBJ2-2 | TRBD1 | TRBV19 | TGTGCCAGTAAGACCACCGGGACAGGGCGGATCGGGGAGCTGTTTTTT | CASKTTGTGRIGELFF
- | TRBJ2-5 | TRBD1 | TRBV6-2/TRBV6-3 | TGTGCCAGCAGTTACCCTTTTCCCCCGACAGGGGAAGAGACCCAGTACTTC | CASSYPFPPTGEETQYF
- | TRBJ1-6 | - | TRBV19 | TGTGCCAGTACCCACAGGGATCATTCACCCCTCCACTTT | CASTHRDHSPLHF
- | TRBJ1-5 | - | TRBV21-1 | TGTGCCAGCAGTCCATGTGGGCGTCCCCAGCATTTT | CASSPCGRPQHF
- | TRBJ2-5 | - | TRBV5-4 | TGTGCCAGCAGCCCGCCGGACAGACAAGAGACCCAGTACTTC | CASSPPDRQETQYF
- | TRBJ1-4 | - | TRBV6-5 | TGTGCCAGTCGGGACTCTGCTAATGAAAAACTGTTTTTT | CASRDSANEKLFF
- | TRBJ2-7 | - | TRBV27 | TGTGCCAGCAGTCGGGACGAGCAGTACTTC | CASSRDEQYF
- | TRBJ2-7 | - | TRBV30 | TGTGCCTGGAGTGTAATATACGAGCAGTACTTC | CAWSVIYEQYF
- | TRBJ1-4 | - | TRBV27 | TGTGCCAGCAGTTCGGTTACAGGGTCCCCCGAAAAACTGTTTTTT | CASSSVTGSPEKLFF
- | TRBJ1-1 | - | TRBV6-6 | TGTGCCAGCAGTTACTCTGGGGAGTACACTGAAGCTTTCTTT | CASSYSGEYTEAFF
- | TRBJ1-2 | TRBD1 | TRBV7-8 | TGTGCCAGCAGCTTATGGGGACAGGGGGGCCATGGCTACACCTTC | CASSLWGQGGHGYTF
- | TRBJ1-2 | - | TRBV5-6 | TGTGCCAGCAGCTCATTCGAAGCGAGGGGCTACACCTTC | CASSSFEARGYTF
- | TRBJ1-5 | TRBD1 | TRBV6-2/TRBV6-3 | TGTGCCAGCAGTTACCCCACAGGGGATGATGGGACTCAGCCCCAGCATTTT | CASSYPTGDDGTQPQHF
- | TRBJ1-2 | - | TRBV12-3/TRBV12-4 | TGTGCCAGCAGTTTGGGTGGCGGCTATGGCTACACCTTC | CASSLGGGYGYTF
- | TRBJ1-2 | - | TRBV6-2/TRBV6-3 | TGTGCCAGCAGTCCGCAAACAGGGGGCTACACCTTC | CASSPQTGGYTF
- | TRBJ1-6 | - | TRBV7-8 | TGTGCCAGCAGCACGGGACATGAGAATTCACCCCTCCACTTT | CASSTGHENSPLHF
- | TRBJ1-1 | - | TRBV25-1 | TGTGCCAGCAGTGCGTGGAGCACTGAAGCTTTCTTT | CASSAWSTEAFF
- | TRBJ1-2 | - | TRBV3-1/TRBV3-2 | TGTGCCAGCAGCCAAGCCTTACAAAACTATGGCTACACCTTC | CASSQALQNYGYTF